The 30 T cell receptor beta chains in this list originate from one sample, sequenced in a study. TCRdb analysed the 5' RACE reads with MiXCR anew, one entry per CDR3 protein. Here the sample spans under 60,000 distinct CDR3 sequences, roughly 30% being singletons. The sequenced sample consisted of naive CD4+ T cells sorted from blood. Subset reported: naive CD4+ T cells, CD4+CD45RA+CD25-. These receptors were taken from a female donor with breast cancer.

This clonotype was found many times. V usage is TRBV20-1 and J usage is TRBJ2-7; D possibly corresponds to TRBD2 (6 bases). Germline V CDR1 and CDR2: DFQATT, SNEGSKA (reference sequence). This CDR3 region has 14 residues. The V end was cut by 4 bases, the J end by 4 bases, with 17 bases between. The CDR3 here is CSAKDGTSFYEQYF. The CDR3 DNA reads TGCAGTGCTAAAGACGGGACTTCTTTTTACGAGCAGTACTTC.

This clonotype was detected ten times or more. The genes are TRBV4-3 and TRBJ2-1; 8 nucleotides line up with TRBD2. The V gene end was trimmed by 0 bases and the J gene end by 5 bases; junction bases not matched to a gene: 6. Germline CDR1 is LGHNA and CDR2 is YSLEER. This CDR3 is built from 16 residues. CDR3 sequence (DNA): TGCGCCAGCAGCCAAGAAGCGGGAGTGGAAAACAATGAGCAGTTCTTC. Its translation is CASSQEAGVENNEQFF.

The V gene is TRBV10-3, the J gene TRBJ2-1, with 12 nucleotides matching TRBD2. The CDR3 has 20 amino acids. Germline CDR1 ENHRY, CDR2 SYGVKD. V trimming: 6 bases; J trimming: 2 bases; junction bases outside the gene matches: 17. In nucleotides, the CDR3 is TGTGCCATCAGCCCCTGGACTAGCGGGGACCTCATGAGAGCCTACAATGAGCAGTTCTTC. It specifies CAISPWTSGDLMRAYNEQFF.

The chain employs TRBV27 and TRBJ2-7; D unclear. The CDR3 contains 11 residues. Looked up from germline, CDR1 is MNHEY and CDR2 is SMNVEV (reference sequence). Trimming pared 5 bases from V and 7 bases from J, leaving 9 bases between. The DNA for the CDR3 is TGTGCCAGCAGTCTTAATGGGGAGCAGTACTTC. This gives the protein CASSLNGEQYF.

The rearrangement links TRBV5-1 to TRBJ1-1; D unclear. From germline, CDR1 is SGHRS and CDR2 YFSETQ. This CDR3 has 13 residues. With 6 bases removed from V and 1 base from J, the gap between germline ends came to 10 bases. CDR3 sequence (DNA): TGCGCCAGCAACTATGATTCGAACACTGAAGCTTTCTTT. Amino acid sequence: CASNYDSNTEAFF. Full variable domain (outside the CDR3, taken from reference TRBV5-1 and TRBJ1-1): KAGVTQTPRYLIKTRGQQVTLSCSPISGHRSVSWYQQTPGQGLQFLFEYFSETQRNKGNFPGRFSGRQFSNSRSEMNVSTLELGDSALYLCASNYDSNTEAFFGQGTRLTVV.

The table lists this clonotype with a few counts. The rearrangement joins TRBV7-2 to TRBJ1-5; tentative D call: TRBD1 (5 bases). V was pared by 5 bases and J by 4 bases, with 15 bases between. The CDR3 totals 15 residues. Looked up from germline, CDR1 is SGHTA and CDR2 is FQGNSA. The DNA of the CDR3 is TGTGCCAGCAGCCCCTTTTGGTCAGGGAATCAGCCCCAGCATTTT. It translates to CASSPFWSGNQPQHF.

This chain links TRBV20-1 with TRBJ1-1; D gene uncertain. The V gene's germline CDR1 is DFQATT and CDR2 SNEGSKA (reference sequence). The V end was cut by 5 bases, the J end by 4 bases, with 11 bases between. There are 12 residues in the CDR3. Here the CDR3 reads CSARRTSTEAFF. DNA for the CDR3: TGCAGTGCTCGCAGAACGAGCACTGAAGCTTTCTTT.

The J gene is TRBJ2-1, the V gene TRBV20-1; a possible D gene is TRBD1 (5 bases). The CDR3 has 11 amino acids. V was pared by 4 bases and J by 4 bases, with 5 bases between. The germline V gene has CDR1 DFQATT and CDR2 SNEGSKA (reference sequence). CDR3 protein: CSANRYNEQFF. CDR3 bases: TGCAGTGCTAACAGGTACAATGAGCAGTTCTTC.

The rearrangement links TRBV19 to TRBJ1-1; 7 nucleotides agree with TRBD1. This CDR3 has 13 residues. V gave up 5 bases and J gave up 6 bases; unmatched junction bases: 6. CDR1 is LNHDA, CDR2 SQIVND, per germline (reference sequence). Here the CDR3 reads CASSGTARSEAFF. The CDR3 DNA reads TGTGCCAGTAGTGGGACAGCCCGCTCTGAAGCTTTCTTT. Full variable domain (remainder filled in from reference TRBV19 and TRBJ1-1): DGGITQSPKYLFRKEGQNVTLSCEQNLNHDAMYWYRQDPGQGLRLIYYSQIVNDFQKGDIAEGYSVSREKKESFPLTVTSAQKNPTAFYLCASSGTARSEAFFGQGTRLTVV.

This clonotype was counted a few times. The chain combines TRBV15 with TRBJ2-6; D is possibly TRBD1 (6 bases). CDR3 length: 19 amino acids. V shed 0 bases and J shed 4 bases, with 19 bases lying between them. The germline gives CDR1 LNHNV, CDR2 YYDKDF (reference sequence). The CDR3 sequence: CATSRDKFEGVSGANVLTF. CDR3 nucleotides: TGTGCCACCAGCAGAGATAAGTTTGAGGGGGTGAGCGGGGCCAACGTCCTGACTTTC. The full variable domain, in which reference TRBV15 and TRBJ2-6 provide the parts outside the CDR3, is DAMVIQNPRYQVTQFGKPVTLSCSQTLNHNVMYWYQQKSSQAPKLLFHYYDKDFNNEADTPDNFQSRRPNTSFCFLDIRSPGLGDTAMYLCATSRDKFEGVSGANVLTFGAGSRLTVL.

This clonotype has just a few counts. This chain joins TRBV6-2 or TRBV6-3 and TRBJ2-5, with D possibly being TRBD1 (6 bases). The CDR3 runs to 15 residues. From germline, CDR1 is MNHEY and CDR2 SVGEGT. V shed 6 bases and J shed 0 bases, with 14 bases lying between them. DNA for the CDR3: TGTGCCAGCAGGGGGGCACGAAGCAACCAAGAGACCCAGTACTTC. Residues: CASRGARSNQETQYF.

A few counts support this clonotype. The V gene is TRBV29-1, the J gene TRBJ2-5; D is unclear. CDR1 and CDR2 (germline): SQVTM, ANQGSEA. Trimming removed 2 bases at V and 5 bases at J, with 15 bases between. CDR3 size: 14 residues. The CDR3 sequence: CSVETSPLPETQYF. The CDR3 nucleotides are TGCAGCGTTGAAACCTCCCCGTTACCCGAGACCCAGTACTTC.

The CDR3, as DNA: TGTGCCAGCAGTGATTACGGACAAGACCAGCCCCAGCATTTT. Its protein product is CASSDYGQDQPQHF. The J gene is TRBJ1-5, the V gene TRBV2, with a possible D match to TRBD1 (5 bases). The CDR3 length is 14 residues. Germline V gene data show CDR1 as SNHLY and CDR2 as FYNNEI. Trimming cost V 3 bases and J 7 bases, with 13 bases left between them.

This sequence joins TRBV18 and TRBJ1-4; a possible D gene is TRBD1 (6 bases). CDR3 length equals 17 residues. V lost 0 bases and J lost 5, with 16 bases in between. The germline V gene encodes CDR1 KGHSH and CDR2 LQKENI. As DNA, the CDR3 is TGTGCCAGCTCACCACCGGAAGCGAACAGGGTGAATGAAAAACTGTTTTTT. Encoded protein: CASSPPEANRVNEKLFF. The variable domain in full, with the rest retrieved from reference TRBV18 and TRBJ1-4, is NAGVMQNPRHLVRRRGQEARLRCSPMKGHSHVYWYRQLPEEGLKFMVYLQKENIIDESGMPKERFSAEFPKEGPSILRIQQVVRGDSAAYFCASSPPEANRVNEKLFFGSGTQLSVL.

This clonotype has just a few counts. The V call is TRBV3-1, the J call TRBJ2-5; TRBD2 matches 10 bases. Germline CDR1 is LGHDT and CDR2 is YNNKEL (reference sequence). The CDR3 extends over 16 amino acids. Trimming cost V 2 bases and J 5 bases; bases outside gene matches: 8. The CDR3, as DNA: TGTGCCAGCAGCCAAAGGAGCGGGGGGGCCTGGGAGACCCAGTACTTC. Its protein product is CASSQRSGGAWETQYF.

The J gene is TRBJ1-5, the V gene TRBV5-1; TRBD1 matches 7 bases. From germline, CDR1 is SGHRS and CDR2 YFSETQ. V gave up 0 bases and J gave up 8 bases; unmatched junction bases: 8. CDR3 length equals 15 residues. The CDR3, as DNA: TGCGCCAGCAGCTTGGAGGGGGCGGGCGATGAGCCCCAGCATTTT. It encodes CASSLEGAGDEPQHF.

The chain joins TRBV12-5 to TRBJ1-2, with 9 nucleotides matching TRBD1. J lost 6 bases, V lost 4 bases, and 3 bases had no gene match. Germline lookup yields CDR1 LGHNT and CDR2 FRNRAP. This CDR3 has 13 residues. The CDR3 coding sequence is TGTGCTAGTGGTTGGGACAGGGAGGATGGCTACACCTTC. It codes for CASGWDREDGYTF.

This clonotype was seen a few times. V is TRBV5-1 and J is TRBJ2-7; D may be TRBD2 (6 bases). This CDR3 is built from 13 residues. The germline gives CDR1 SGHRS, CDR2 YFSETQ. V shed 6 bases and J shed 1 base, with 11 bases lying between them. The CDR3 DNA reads TGCGCCAGCAATCCGAGCGGGTCCTACGAGCAGTACTTC. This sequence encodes CASNPSGSYEQYF.

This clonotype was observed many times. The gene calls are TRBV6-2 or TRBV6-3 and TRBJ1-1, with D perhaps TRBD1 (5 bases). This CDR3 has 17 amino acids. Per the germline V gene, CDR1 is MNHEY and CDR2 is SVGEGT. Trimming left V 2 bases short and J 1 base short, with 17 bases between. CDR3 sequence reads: CASSYQKGLTGNTEAFF. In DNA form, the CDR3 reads TGTGCCAGCAGTTACCAGAAGGGACTCACAGGGAACACTGAAGCTTTCTTT.

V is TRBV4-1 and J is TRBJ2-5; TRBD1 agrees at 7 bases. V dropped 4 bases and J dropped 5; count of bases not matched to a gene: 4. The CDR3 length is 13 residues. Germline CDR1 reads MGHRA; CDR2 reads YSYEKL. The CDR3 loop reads CASSRGQLETQYF. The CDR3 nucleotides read TGCGCCAGCAGCCGGGGACAGCTGGAGACCCAGTACTTC.

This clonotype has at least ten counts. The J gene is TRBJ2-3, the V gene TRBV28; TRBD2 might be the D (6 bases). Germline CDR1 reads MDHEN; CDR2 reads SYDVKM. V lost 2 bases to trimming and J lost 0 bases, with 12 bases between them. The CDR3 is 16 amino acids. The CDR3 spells CASSLRVGTSTDTQYF. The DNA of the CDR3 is TGTGCCAGCAGTTTACGGGTCGGGACTAGCACAGATACGCAGTATTTT.

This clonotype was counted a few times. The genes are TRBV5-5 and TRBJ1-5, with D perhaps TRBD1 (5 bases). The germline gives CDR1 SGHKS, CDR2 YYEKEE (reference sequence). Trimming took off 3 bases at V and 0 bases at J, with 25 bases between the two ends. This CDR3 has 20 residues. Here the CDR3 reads CASSWPRGGGQGYSNQPQHF. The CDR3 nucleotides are TGTGCCAGCAGCTGGCCCCGCGGGGGAGGTCAAGGGTATAGCAATCAGCCCCAGCATTTT.

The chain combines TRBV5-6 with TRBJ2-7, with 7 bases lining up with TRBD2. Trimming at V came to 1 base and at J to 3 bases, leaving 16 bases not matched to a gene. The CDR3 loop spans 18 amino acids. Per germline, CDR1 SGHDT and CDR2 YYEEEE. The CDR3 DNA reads TGTGCCAGCAGCTTGATTTCCCCCAGCGGGGAACGCGGCTACGAGCAGTACTTC. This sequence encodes CASSLISPSGERGYEQYF.

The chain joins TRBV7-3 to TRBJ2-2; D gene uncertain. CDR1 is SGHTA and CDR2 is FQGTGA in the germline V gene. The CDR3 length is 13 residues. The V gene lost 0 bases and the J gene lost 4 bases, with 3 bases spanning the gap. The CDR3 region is CASSLTGTGELFF. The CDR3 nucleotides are TGTGCCAGCAGCTTAACGGGCACCGGGGAGCTGTTTTTT.

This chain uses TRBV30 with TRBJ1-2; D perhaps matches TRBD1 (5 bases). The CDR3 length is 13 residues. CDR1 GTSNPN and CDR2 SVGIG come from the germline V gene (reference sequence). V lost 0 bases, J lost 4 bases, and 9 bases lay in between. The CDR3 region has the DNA TGTGCCTGGAGTGTACAACAGGTCTATGGCTACACCTTC. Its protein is CAWSVQQVYGYTF.

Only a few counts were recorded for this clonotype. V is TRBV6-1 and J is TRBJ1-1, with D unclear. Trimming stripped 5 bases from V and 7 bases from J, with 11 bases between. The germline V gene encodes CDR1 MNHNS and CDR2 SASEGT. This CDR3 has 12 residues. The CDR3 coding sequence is TGTGCCAGCAGTCTCGAACGGGGTGAAGCTTTCTTT. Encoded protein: CASSLERGEAFF.

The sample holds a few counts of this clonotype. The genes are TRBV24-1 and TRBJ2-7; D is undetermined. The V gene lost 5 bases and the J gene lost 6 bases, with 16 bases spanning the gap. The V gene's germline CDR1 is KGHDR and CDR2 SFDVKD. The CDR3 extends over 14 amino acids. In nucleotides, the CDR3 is TGTGCCACCAGTGCCGACGGTTATTCCCTCGAGCAGTACTTC. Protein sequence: CATSADGYSLEQYF.

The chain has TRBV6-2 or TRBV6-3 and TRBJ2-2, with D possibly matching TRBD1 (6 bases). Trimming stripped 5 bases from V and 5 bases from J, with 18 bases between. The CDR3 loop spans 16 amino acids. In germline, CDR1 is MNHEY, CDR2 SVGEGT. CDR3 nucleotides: TGTGCCAGCAGTAAACAGGGCCTGAAGAAAACCGGGGAGCTGTTTTTT. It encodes CASSKQGLKKTGELFF.

The CDR3 loop is CASSRGLAGTDEQYF. The DNA of the CDR3 is TGTGCCAGCAGTCGGGGACTAGCGGGGACCGACGAGCAGTACTTC. The genes are TRBV12-3 or TRBV12-4 and TRBJ2-7; TRBD2 matches 13 bases. The trim removed 5 bases at V and 5 bases at J, leaving 6 bases unmatched. This CDR3 contains 15 residues.

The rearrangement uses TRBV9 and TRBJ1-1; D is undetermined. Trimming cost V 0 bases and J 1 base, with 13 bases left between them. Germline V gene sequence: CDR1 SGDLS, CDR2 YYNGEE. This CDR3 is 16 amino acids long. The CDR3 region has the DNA TGTGCCAGCAGCGTAGGAGGGAAGGTAAAGAACACTGAAGCTTTCTTT. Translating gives CASSVGGKVKNTEAFF.